A selection of T cell receptor beta chains follows, all from one sample in a study of T cells in Graves' hyperthyroidism and ophthalmopathy. TCRdb independently ran MiXCR on the multiplex PCR reads; one entry per CDR3 protein. This table holds about 520,000 distinct CDR3 sequences, approximately 25% found once. Sequencing was carried out using blood. These TCRs come from a woman in her 30s with Graves' ophthalmopathy. Both conserved end residues are part of each CDR3. The D gene is left open where the match is weak. Only part of the rows carry a size: once, few, many, or a class if the clone is expanded.

size: many
J: TRBJ2-7
D: NA
V: TRBV19
DNA: TGTGCCAGGAGACAGGTAACCTACGAGCAGTACTTC
CDR3: CARRQVTYEQYF

size: many
J: TRBJ2-5
D: TRBD2
V: TRBV20-1
DNA: TGCAGTGGTAGCGGGGAGGCCAACCAAGAGACCCAGTACTTC
CDR3: CSGSGEANQETQYF

size: NA
J: TRBJ2-7
D: NA
V: TRBV4-1
DNA: TGCGCCAGCAGCCAAGACCAGGGTTCTGGCGACGAGCAGTACTTC
CDR3: CASSQDQGSGDEQYF

size: many
J: TRBJ1-2
D: NA
V: TRBV10-3
DNA: TGTGCCATTAAAATACGACGGAACTATGGCTACACCTTC
CDR3: CAIKIRRNYGYTF

size: many
J: TRBJ1-1
D: TRBD1
V: TRBV4-1
DNA: TGCGCCAGCAGTACTACAGGGGGAGGTCATGGAAGGGGTGAAGCTTTCTTT
CDR3: CASSTTGGGHGRGEAFF

size: NA
J: TRBJ2-2
D: NA
V: TRBV10-2
DNA: TGCGCCAGCAGTGTCCTCGTCGGTGATCCCGGGGAGCTGTTTTTT
CDR3: CASSVLVGDPGELFF

size: NA
J: TRBJ1-1
D: NA
V: TRBV12-3/TRBV12-4
DNA: TGTGCCAGCGGCCAGGGGTTGCCTGAAGCTTTCTTT
CDR3: CASGQGLPEAFF

size: NA
J: TRBJ2-5
D: TRBD1
V: TRBV12-3/TRBV12-4
DNA: TGTGCCAGCAGTTCTGCCCCACGACAGGGAGAAGAGACCCAGTACTTC
CDR3: CASSSAPRQGEETQYF

size: NA
J: TRBJ1-5
D: NA
V: TRBV6-1
DNA: TGTGCCAGCAGTGAACCCCGTTATAGCAATCAGCCCCAGCATTTT
CDR3: CASSEPRYSNQPQHF

size: NA
J: TRBJ1-5
D: NA
V: TRBV6-1
DNA: TGTGCCAGCAGCGACCTCTGGCGCAATCAGCCCCAGCATTTT
CDR3: CASSDLWRNQPQHF

size: many
J: TRBJ1-1
D: NA
V: TRBV6-5
DNA: TGTGCCAGCAGTTACCTACAGGAAACTGAAGCTTTCTTT
CDR3: CASSYLQETEAFF

size: NA
J: TRBJ1-2
D: NA
V: TRBV27
DNA: TGTGCCAGCAGTTTAGCCAGGGGCCTCTGTGACTACACCTTC
CDR3: CASSLARGLCDYTF

size: few
J: TRBJ2-2
D: TRBD1
V: TRBV29-1
DNA: TGCAGCGTTCTCAACAGGGGGCCGGACGGGGAGCTGTTTTTT
CDR3: CSVLNRGPDGELFF

size: NA
J: TRBJ2-5
D: TRBD2
V: TRBV12-3/TRBV12-4
DNA: TGTGCCAGCAGTCACACTAGCGGGGGACCCGCGGCCCAGTACTTC
CDR3: CASSHTSGGPAAQYF

size: few
J: TRBJ2-7
D: NA
V: TRBV6-1
DNA: TGTGCCAGCAGTGAAAGGGGGGCCAAATACGAGCAGTACTTC
CDR3: CASSERGAKYEQYF

size: many
J: TRBJ2-7
D: NA
V: TRBV11-3
DNA: TGTGCCAGCAGCTTAGACCCCAGGGTACCGTGCGAGCAGTACTTC
CDR3: CASSLDPRVPCEQYF

size: many
J: TRBJ1-2
D: NA
V: TRBV24-1
DNA: TGTGCCACCAGTAGGTCAGGGGTAGGCTACACCTTC
CDR3: CATSRSGVGYTF

size: NA
J: TRBJ1-1
D: TRBD1
V: TRBV20-1
DNA: TGCAGTGCTGCGGGGGACAGGGAAAACACTGAAGCTTTCTTT
CDR3: CSAAGDRENTEAFF

size: NA
J: TRBJ1-1
D: NA
V: TRBV6-5
DNA: TGTGCCAGCAGCTACCGGGACACAGCGAACACTGAAGCTTTCTTT
CDR3: CASSYRDTANTEAFF

size: many
J: TRBJ1-2
D: NA
V: TRBV25-1
DNA: TGTGCCAGCAGTGAATTGGGAGGGACTCCCTATGGCTACACCTTC
CDR3: CASSELGGTPYGYTF

size: many
J: TRBJ2-7
D: NA
V: TRBV6-1
DNA: TGTGCCAGCAGTGCCCTGACAGGAATGTACGAGCAGTACTTC
CDR3: CASSALTGMYEQYF

size: NA
J: TRBJ2-5
D: NA
V: TRBV6-2/TRBV6-3
DNA: TGTGCCAGCACCGAGTCCGGAACTCGAGGGGAGACCCAGTACTTC
CDR3: CASTESGTRGETQYF

size: NA
J: TRBJ2-5
D: NA
V: TRBV6-1
DNA: TGTGCCAGCGAAGGATTTTATCTCCAAGAGACCCAGTACTTC
CDR3: CASEGFYLQETQYF

size: NA
J: TRBJ1-2
D: NA
V: TRBV6-1
DNA: TGTGCCAGCAGGAATCCGGACAGCTCTAACTATGGCTACACCTTC
CDR3: CASRNPDSSNYGYTF

size: few
J: TRBJ1-1
D: NA
V: TRBV6-1
DNA: TGTGCCAGCAGCTCCGGGTGGGACACTGAAGCTTTCTTT
CDR3: CASSSGWDTEAFF

size: few
J: TRBJ2-5
D: NA
V: TRBV5-1
DNA: TGCGCCAGCAGCTTAGGACGGAACCAAGAGACCCAGTACTTC
CDR3: CASSLGRNQETQYF

size: many
J: TRBJ1-1
D: NA
V: TRBV19
DNA: TGTGCCAGTAATTTGGGACGCGATGAAGCTTTCTTT
CDR3: CASNLGRDEAFF

size: NA
J: TRBJ1-1
D: TRBD1
V: TRBV5-1
DNA: TGCGCCAGCAGCTCGTCCCGGGACAGGGGAACCACTGAAGCTTTCTTT
CDR3: CASSSSRDRGTTEAFF

size: many
J: TRBJ1-2
D: NA
V: TRBV6-2/TRBV6-3
DNA: TGTGCCAGCAGTACGTGGGGGGACGGCGTAGGCGGCTACACCTTC
CDR3: CASSTWGDGVGGYTF

size: many
J: TRBJ1-3
D: NA
V: TRBV7-2
DNA: TGTGCCAGCAGCCCAGACTCTGGAAACACCATATATTTT
CDR3: CASSPDSGNTIYF

size: NA
J: TRBJ2-5
D: TRBD1
V: TRBV6-1
DNA: TGTGCCATCAAACGGGACAGGGCGGGGGAAGAGACCCAGTACTTC
CDR3: CAIKRDRAGEETQYF

size: many
J: TRBJ1-2
D: NA
V: TRBV6-1
DNA: TGTGCCAGCAGTCCGGCGGCTGCCCGTGGCTACACCTTC
CDR3: CASSPAAARGYTF

size: NA
J: TRBJ2-2
D: TRBD2
V: TRBV7-3
DNA: TGTGCCAGCAGCTTAACGATAGCGGGGACCACCGGGGAGCTGTTTTTT
CDR3: CASSLTIAGTTGELFF

size: NA
J: TRBJ2-7
D: NA
V: TRBV27
DNA: TGTGCCAGCAGTTTAGCTGCGCTCAGCTCCTACGAGCAGTACTTC
CDR3: CASSLAALSSYEQYF

size: many
J: TRBJ1-5
D: NA
V: TRBV6-2/TRBV6-3
DNA: TGTGCCAGCAGTTACTCCCCGGGAACGAGGCAGCCCCAGCATTTT
CDR3: CASSYSPGTRQPQHF

size: few
J: TRBJ1-2
D: NA
V: TRBV2
DNA: TGTGCCAGCAGTGAAAAGGGGGGTCATGGCTACACCTTC
CDR3: CASSEKGGHGYTF

size: NA
J: TRBJ2-7
D: NA
V: TRBV7-9
DNA: TGTGCCAGCAGCGTATCTTCCGAGCAGTACTTC
CDR3: CASSVSSEQYF

size: many
J: TRBJ2-2
D: NA
V: TRBV7-6
DNA: TGTGCCAGCAGCTCCACGGACGTCCAGAACACCGGGGAGCTGTTTTTT
CDR3: CASSSTDVQNTGELFF

size: few
J: TRBJ2-6
D: TRBD1
V: TRBV12-3/TRBV12-4
DNA: TGTGCCAGCAATCAATTGGACAGGACCTCTGGGGCCAACGTCCTGACTTTC
CDR3: CASNQLDRTSGANVLTF

size: many
J: TRBJ1-2
D: TRBD1
V: TRBV7-9
DNA: TGTGCCAGCAGCTGGGGGGACAGGGCCACCAGTGGCTACACCTTC
CDR3: CASSWGDRATSGYTF

size: many
J: TRBJ1-1
D: NA
V: TRBV28
DNA: TGTGCCAGCAGGAACCCCGCGGGGGGTAGGAGACTAGGGAACACTGAAGCTTTCTTT
CDR3: CASRNPAGGRRLGNTEAFF

size: many
J: TRBJ2-7
D: NA
V: TRBV6-5
DNA: TGTGCCAGCAGTTACGACTGGCAGCGGTCCTACGAGCAGTACTTC
CDR3: CASSYDWQRSYEQYF

size: many
J: TRBJ1-1
D: TRBD1
V: TRBV6-5
DNA: TGTGCCAGCAGCTTAGGGACAGGGCGTAACACTGAAGCTTTCTTT
CDR3: CASSLGTGRNTEAFF

size: NA
J: TRBJ2-7
D: TRBD2
V: TRBV29-1
DNA: TGCAGCGTTGTGGGAGGGCCCACCTACGAGCAGTACTTC
CDR3: CSVVGGPTYEQYF

size: NA
J: TRBJ1-2
D: NA
V: TRBV12-3/TRBV12-4
DNA: TGTGCCAGCAGCGAATCGGACGGTGGCTACACCTTC
CDR3: CASSESDGGYTF